The clone carrying this TCR beta chain was counted a single time. Other nucleotide sequences from this sample produce the same CDR3. The record originates from a study of blood T cell repertoires in COVID-19. The CDR3 has 16 amino acids. Unmatched junction bases numbered 6, after V lost 2 bases and J lost 4 bases. Germline lookup yields CDR1 SGHTA and CDR2 FQGNSA. Libraries were prepared by immunoSEQ multiplex PCR; TCRdb keeps only in-frame clonotypes and omits some of them. The sample yields some 200,000 clones, over 75% seen once. The clonotype was recovered from an elderly man with acute or convalescent COVID-19. This chain links TRBV7-2 with TRBJ1-5; 9 positions agree with TRBD1. Sequencing was performed on peripheral blood. CDR3 amino acids: CASSLTPGQGNQPQHF. CDR3 bases: TGTGCCAGCAGCTTAACCCCCGGACAGGGGAATCAGCCCCAGCATTTT.